A selection of T cell receptor beta chains follows, all from one sample in a study of T cell responses to AZD1222 COVID-19 vaccine. Libraries were prepared by immunoSEQ multiplex PCR; TCRdb keeps only in-frame clonotypes and omits some of them. Of approximately 61,000 clones in the sample, around 85% were seen once. The sequencing used peripheral blood, collected 28 days after the second AZD1222 dose. Receptor source: an adult who received the AZD1222 COVID-19 vaccine. Each CDR3 is given with its conserved first and last residue. A D gene is named only where the DNA matches it firmly. Rows may omit the clone size; those that give it use once, few, many or a size class.

clone size	V gene	D gene	J gene	CDR3 protein	CDR3 DNA
-	TRBV7-8	-	TRBJ2-1	CASSLVGTAYNEQFF	TGTGCCAGCAGCTTAGTTGGAACGGCCTACAATGAGCAGTTCTTC
-	TRBV19	TRBD1	TRBJ1-5	CASSIDGDRAQPQHF	TGTGCCAGTAGTATAGATGGGGACAGGGCTCAGCCCCAGCATTTT
-	TRBV27	-	TRBJ2-7	CASSLSAGKFHEQYF	TGTGCCAGCAGTTTATCAGCAGGGAAGTTCCACGAGCAGTACTTC
-	TRBV27	-	TRBJ2-7	CASSWQGGYEQYF	TGTGCCAGCAGTTGGCAGGGGGGGTACGAGCAGTACTTC
-	TRBV28	-	TRBJ2-2	CASSLPGPGTGELFF	TGTGCCAGCAGTTTGCCAGGCCCGGGGACCGGGGAGCTGTTTTTT
-	TRBV5-6	TRBD2	TRBJ2-2	CASSWMVRTGGVYGELFF	TGTGCCAGCAGCTGGATGGTTAGGACGGGAGGAGTGTACGGGGAGCTGTTTTTT
-	TRBV7-2	TRBD1	TRBJ1-1	CASSPGQRNTEAFF	TGTGCCAGCAGCCCGGGACAGAGGAACACTGAAGCTTTCTTT
-	TRBV2	TRBD2	TRBJ2-3	CASGTSGTDTQYF	TGTGCCAGTGGGACTAGCGGTACAGATACGCAGTATTTT
-	TRBV15	TRBD1	TRBJ1-4	CATSRDPGTAFEKLFF	TGTGCCACCAGCAGAGACCCCGGGACAGCATTTGAAAAACTGTTTTTT
-	TRBV2	-	TRBJ2-4	CASSEMGLGDIQYF	TGTGCCAGCAGTGAAATGGGACTGGGAGACATTCAGTACTTC
-	TRBV12-5	TRBD2	TRBJ2-2	CASGLAGGKHTGELFF	TGTGCTAGTGGTTTAGCGGGAGGAAAACACACCGGGGAGCTGTTTTTT
-	TRBV13	-	TRBJ1-2	CASSSGTSYGYTF	TGTGCCAGCAGTTCAGGGACATCCTATGGCTACACCTTC
-	TRBV6-5	-	TRBJ1-3	CASAWTPGNTIYF	TGTGCCAGCGCATGGACGCCGGGAAACACCATATATTTT
-	TRBV7-2	-	TRBJ1-5	CASSLDVGPQHF	TGTGCCAGCAGCTTGGATGTTGGGCCCCAGCATTTT
-	TRBV7-2	-	TRBJ2-5	CASSLEGRGRETQYF	TGTGCCAGCAGCTTAGAAGGGAGGGGGCGAGAGACCCAGTACTTC
once	TRBV7-3	-	TRBJ1-5	CASSSPPVKSGNQPQHF	TGTGCCAGCAGCTCCCCCCCCGTGAAGTCGGGCAATCAGCCCCAGCATTTT
-	TRBV7-3	-	TRBJ2-3	CASSPIGGKGDTQYF	TGTGCCAGCAGCCCGATAGGGGGGAAGGGGGATACGCAGTATTTT
-	TRBV11-2	-	TRBJ2-5	CASSPRWGLQETQYF	TGTGCCAGCAGCCCGCGCTGGGGGCTCCAAGAGACCCAGTACTTC
-	TRBV14	-	TRBJ2-7	CASSLRDGSHEQYF	TGTGCCAGCAGCCTCCGGGACGGATCCCACGAGCAGTACTTC
-	TRBV2	-	TRBJ1-2	CASSVRTLSYGHTF	TGTGCCAGCAGTGTACGGACCTTAAGCTATGGCCACACCTTC
-	TRBV19	-	TRBJ1-5	CASSGGTSAGQPQHF	TGTGCCAGTAGTGGGGGGACGTCCGCGGGTCAGCCCCAGCATTTT
-	TRBV19	TRBD1	TRBJ2-5	CATMMGTGGPETQYF	TGTGCCACCATGATGGGGACAGGGGGACCAGAGACCCAGTACTTC
-	TRBV4-3	TRBD2	TRBJ2-1	CASSQGAGSYNEQFF	TGCGCCAGCAGCCAAGGAGCGGGAAGCTACAATGAGCAGTTCTTC
-	TRBV19	-	TRBJ2-5	CASSRLGIKETQYF	TGTGCCAGTAGTAGACTCGGGATCAAGGAGACCCAGTACTTC
-	TRBV6-8	-	TRBJ1-3	CASSYPQGARRAGGNTIYF	TGTGCCAGCAGTTACCCGCAAGGGGCTCGCAGGGCAGGTGGAAACACCATATATTTT
few	TRBV7-6	-	TRBJ2-1	CASSLLGTYNEQFF	TGTGCCAGCAGCTTATTGGGCACTTACAATGAGCAGTTCTTC
-	TRBV7-2	-	TRBJ1-5	CASSLGARQPQHF	TGTGCCAGCAGCTTAGGGGCCAGGCAGCCCCAGCATTTT
-	TRBV15	-	TRBJ1-5	CATSRDVGNQPQHF	TGTGCCACCAGCAGAGATGTCGGCAATCAGCCCCAGCATTTT
-	TRBV27	-	TRBJ2-2	CASRNGRTTGELFF	TGTGCCAGCAGAAACGGGCGGACCACCGGGGAGCTGTTTTTT
-	TRBV19	-	TRBJ1-5	CASSIGGRNQPQHF	TGTGCCAGTAGTATTGGGGGTCGCAATCAGCCCCAGCATTTT
once	TRBV28	TRBD2	TRBJ2-1	CASSPLAGAAYNEQFF	TGTGCCAGCAGTCCCCTGGCGGGAGCGGCCTACAATGAGCAGTTCTTC
-	TRBV19	-	TRBJ1-2	CARPLPQLNYGYTF	TGTGCCAGGCCCCTCCCACAGCTGAACTATGGCTACACCTTC
-	TRBV18	-	TRBJ2-2	CASSLDRNTGELFF	TGTGCCAGCTCCCTAGACAGGAACACCGGGGAGCTGTTTTTT
-	TRBV28	-	TRBJ1-1	CASPPLAGENTEAFF	TGTGCCAGTCCCCCACTTGCCGGGGAGAACACTGAAGCTTTCTTT
-	TRBV29-1	-	TRBJ1-1	CSVEETGITEAFF	TGCAGCGTTGAAGAAACCGGAATCACTGAAGCTTTCTTT
-	TRBV28	-	TRBJ2-7	CASSVSSGPRIEQYF	TGTGCCAGCAGTGTTTCTAGTGGGCCTCGAATCGAGCAGTACTTC
-	TRBV4-2	TRBD2	TRBJ2-7	CASSQGSGDSYEQYF	TGTGCCAGCAGCCAGGGTAGCGGGGACTCCTACGAGCAGTACTTC
-	TRBV24-1	-	TRBJ2-2	CATSDPRSAYTGELFF	TGTGCCACCAGTGATCCCCGTTCAGCCTACACCGGGGAGCTGTTTTTT